Here is one T cell receptor beta chain with its context. Its antigen is unknown. The sample originates from a study of cytomegalovirus exposure and HLA in healthy donors. Study details: A later analysis reported the 100 to 150 validation repertoires used the same platform as the 666 first-cohort repertoires. Broader study findings: The classifier, whose performance was assessed in both the original and validation cohorts, reportedly diagnosed cytomegalovirus status with high specificity and sensitivity.

TCRdb's copy holds only in-frame clones and misses some; the assay was immunoSEQ multiplex PCR. The data contain over 85,000 clones, roughly 89% of them singletons. The donors were in the roughly 110-subject validation cohort; that cohort was separate from the roughly 700-subject first cohort. CDR3 length: 12 residues. CDR1 and CDR2 from the germline V gene are MDHEN and SYDVKM. Trimming removed 6 bases from V and 8 bases from J, with 10 bases in between. Sequencing was done on a sample of PBMCs. This chain uses TRBV28 with TRBJ1-4; D possibly corresponds to TRBD1 (6 bases). This sequence was found in a woman aged 18-29 years in good health and CMV-seronegative. The CDR3 DNA sequence: TGTGCCAGCAGGGATGACAGGGAAAAACTGTTTTTT. This codes for CASRDDREKLFF.